The 8 T cell receptor beta chains reported below all come from one sample, sequenced in a study of CD8 T cells in Susac syndrome. Reverse transcription of roughly 0.45 to 1 ug RNA used random hexamers. MiXCR, applied by TCRdb to the immunoSEQ multiplex PCR reads, yields one record per CDR3 protein. The table lists approximately 100,000 distinct CDR3 sequences, about 90% of them singletons, with 0.13% to 0.15% in the top ten. Sequenced material: CD4+ T cells from PBMCs. Receptor source: a human donor in good health.

The V gene is TRBV3-1, the J gene TRBJ2-7, with D possibly being TRBD2 (6 bases). V gave up 4 bases and J gave up 6 bases, with 16 bases separating them. CDR1 and CDR2 from the germline V gene are LGHDT and YNNKEL (reference sequence). The CDR3 loop spans 14 amino acids. The DNA of the CDR3 is TGTGCCAGCAGCCCGGGACCGGAGGAGGGCGAGCAGTACTTC. This gives the protein CASSPGPEEGEQYF.

The rearrangement uses TRBV5-5 and TRBJ1-1, with D perhaps TRBD1 (5 bases). Trimming removed 6 bases from V and 0 bases from J, with 15 bases in between. The CDR3 runs to 15 residues. CDR1 and CDR2 from the germline V gene are SGHKS and YYEKEE (reference sequence). The CDR3 here is CASTSGGGLNTEAFF. In DNA form, the CDR3 reads TGTGCCAGCACCTCTGGGGGGGGGTTGAACACTGAAGCTTTCTTT.

The chain joins TRBV18 to TRBJ2-7; a weak D match, TRBD1 (5 bases). Per germline, CDR1 KGHSH and CDR2 LQKENI. This CDR3 has 17 residues. With 3 bases removed from V and 3 bases from J, the gap between germline ends came to 21 bases. CDR3: CASSPGLDRAQVYEQYF. In DNA form, the CDR3 reads TGTGCCAGCTCACCGGGGCTAGACAGAGCTCAGGTCTACGAGCAGTACTTC.

This chain links TRBV5-1 with TRBJ2-7; D is uncertain. This CDR3 region has 13 residues. Germline loops: CDR1 SGHRS, CDR2 YFSETQ. V lost 4 bases to trimming and J lost 3 bases, with 11 bases between them. The CDR3 DNA is TGCGCCAGCAGCCTCTCAGGAATCTACGAGCAGTACTTC. As protein: CASSLSGIYEQYF.

V usage is TRBV19 and J usage is TRBJ2-2; D is unclear. Germline CDR1 is LNHDA and CDR2 is SQIVND (reference sequence). The CDR3 is made up of 13 amino acids. V was cut by 1 base and J by 4 bases, with 4 bases left in between. The CDR3 spells CASSIASTGELFF. In DNA, the CDR3 is TGTGCCAGTAGTATAGCCAGCACCGGGGAGCTGTTTTTT. Supplemented by reference TRBV19 and TRBJ2-2, the full variable domain reads DGGITQSPKYLFRKEGQNVTLSCEQNLNHDAMYWYRQDPGQGLRLIYYSQIVNDFQKGDIAEGYSVSREKKESFPLTVTSAQKNPTAFYLCASSIASTGELFFGEGSRLTVL.

The V and J genes are TRBV11-3 and TRBJ2-2; possible D gene TRBD1, 6 bases. This CDR3 has 16 residues. Between the trimmed V and J ends, which lost 4 bases and 0 bases, there was a span of 12 bases. Germline-derived CDR1 and CDR2 are SGHNT and YENEEA. CDR3 nucleotides: TGTGCCAGCAGCTCGACTACAGGGTCGAACACCGGGGAGCTGTTTTTT. Encoded protein: CASSSTTGSNTGELFF.

V and J are TRBV28 and TRBJ1-2, with TRBD1 matching 10 bases. The V and J ends lost 6 bases and 7 bases, in that order; junction bases with no gene match: 5. CDR3 length equals 13 residues. Germline CDR1 and CDR2: MDHEN and SYDVKM. CDR3 DNA: TGTGCCAGCAGCCTAGACAGGGGGCTTGGCTACACCTTC. Amino acid sequence: CASSLDRGLGYTF.

The V gene is TRBV29-1, the J gene TRBJ2-1; no clear D. Germline V gene sequence: CDR1 SQVTM, CDR2 ANQGSEA. There are 11 residues in the CDR3. Trimming cost V 4 bases and J 9 bases, with 10 bases left between them. The CDR3 DNA reads as TGCAGCGTTGGGAGCTCGGGTGAGCAGTTCTTC. Protein: CSVGSSGEQFF.